This entry lists 12 T cell receptor beta chains sequenced from one sample in a study of blood T cells in healthy people across ages. Using a J-beta primer mix together with a sample-barcoded 5' primer, a second PCR was run for 7 to 11 cycles. Each CDR3 protein is one row after TCRdb ran MiXCR on the 5' RACE reads. This sample has hundreds of thousands of distinct CDR3 sequences, with roughly 50% found just once. The material sequenced was blood. The receptors shown here come from an elderly man in good health.

J is TRBJ1-4 and V is TRBV5-1, with 9 nucleotides matching TRBD1. With V trimmed by 4 bases and J by 4 bases, 2 bases remained unmatched. The V gene's germline CDR1 is SGHRS and CDR2 YFSETQ. CDR3 length: 14 amino acids. CDR3 in DNA: TGCGCCAGCAGCCTGGACAGGGGTAATGAAAAACTGTTTTTT. It is translated as CASSLDRGNEKLFF.

This clonotype occurred once. Compared with germline, one end of the junction differs, possibly owing to a read error. The chain combines TRBV18 with TRBJ2-7; a weak D match, TRBD1 (6 bases). CDR1 is KGHSH, CDR2 LQKENI, per germline. The CDR3 loop spans 12 amino acids. For the CDR3, the DNA is TGTGCCAGCGCACCTACAGGGCCCGAGCAGTACTTC. As protein: CASAPTGPEQYF.

This clonotype occurred many times. CDR3 amino acids: CASSLYGAGGGRYAYF. CDR3 bases: TGTGCCAGCAGCCTATATGGAGCGGGAGGGGGCAGATACGCGTATTTT. V and J are TRBV13 and TRBJ2-3, with TRBD2 identical over 10 bases. This CDR3 comprises 16 residues. Germline V gene lookup returns CDR1 PRHDT and CDR2 FYEKMQ (reference sequence). V lost 5 bases to trimming and J lost 14 bases; unmatched junction nucleotides: 19.

As DNA, the CDR3 is TGCGGCCCGGGAGGGCTTGAGACCCAGTACTTC. It is translated as CGPGGLETQYF. This sequence joins TRBV20-1 and TRBJ2-5; 8 nucleotides agree with TRBD2. This CDR3 spans 11 amino acids. Looked up from germline, CDR1 is DFQATT and CDR2 is SNEGSKA (reference sequence).

This clonotype was seen more than once but under ten times. The genes are TRBV7-2 and TRBJ1-2; possibly TRBD1 for D (5 bases). In germline, CDR1 is SGHTA, CDR2 FQGNSA. CDR3 size: 16 residues. The V and J ends lost 5 bases and 0 bases respectively, with 16 bases between them. This chain's CDR3 is CASSGGGVRSNYGYTF. CDR3 in DNA: TGTGCCAGCAGCGGGGGGGGTGTCAGATCTAACTATGGCTACACCTTC.

This clonotype was observed a handful of times. This chain connects TRBV2 to TRBJ2-3, with TRBD1 matching 8 bases. Germline CDR1 is SNHLY and CDR2 is FYNNEI. Trimming at V came to 3 bases and at J to 4 bases, leaving 6 bases not matched to a gene. The CDR3 has 15 residues. This chain's CDR3 is CASSETGALPDTQYF. CDR3 DNA sequence: TGTGCCAGCAGTGAGACAGGGGCCCTCCCAGATACGCAGTATTTT.

This clonotype was counted a few times. The genes are TRBV20-1 and TRBJ1-5; D unclear. V was shortened by 2 bases and J by 0 bases, with 11 bases between the two germline ends. Germline V gives CDR1 DFQATT, CDR2 SNEGSKA (reference sequence). The CDR3 length is 15 residues. CDR3 sequence (DNA): TGCAGTGCTAGAAGCGGAGGGAATAGCAATCAGCCCCAGCATTTT. Amino acid sequence: CSARSGGNSNQPQHF.

This clonotype turned up a few times. The CDR3 DNA reads as TGTGCCAGCAGCCCTCGACTAGCGGGAGGCCACGAGCAGTACTTC. The encoded protein is CASSPRLAGGHEQYF. V usage is TRBV9 and J usage is TRBJ2-7, with 13 bases fitting TRBD2. The J segment lost 5 bases and the V segment lost 4 bases, leaving 6 bases of the junction unmatched. The CDR3 spans 15 residues. Germline CDR1 SGDLS, CDR2 YYNGEE.

The chain uses TRBV10-3 and TRBJ2-7; 8 bases match TRBD2. The CDR3 has 13 residues. Germline CDR1 ENHRY, CDR2 SYGVKD. Trimming at V came to 11 bases and at J to 2 bases, leaving 8 bases not matched to a gene. The CDR3 sequence is CAAGAGGPYEQYF. The CDR3 DNA is TGTGCCGCCGGGGCGGGAGGCCCCTACGAGCAGTACTTC.

The genes are TRBV6-5 and TRBJ2-7; D is ambiguous. Germline V lookup: CDR1 MNHEY, CDR2 SVGAGI. CDR3 length: 13 residues. Trimming stripped 8 bases from V and 2 bases from J, with 13 bases between. CDR3 residues: CASASGPAYEQYF. Written as DNA, the CDR3 is TGTGCCAGCGCCTCCGGGCCTGCCTACGAGCAGTACTTC.

This clonotype was counted only a few times. The chain joins TRBV9 to TRBJ2-7; D uncertain. CDR3 length: 15 residues. Between the trimmed V and J ends, which lost 0 bases and 0 bases, there was a span of 10 bases. Germline V gene sequence: CDR1 SGDLS, CDR2 YYNGEE. DNA for the CDR3: TGTGCCAGCAGCGTAGGGCTGGGAAGCTCCTACGAGCAGTACTTC. This gives the protein CASSVGLGSSYEQYF.

The J gene is TRBJ2-7, the V gene TRBV7-2; unclear D gene. In germline, CDR1 is SGHTA, CDR2 FQGNSA. The CDR3 consists of 15 residues. The V end lost 0 bases, the J end lost 0 bases, and 9 bases lay between the germline ends. CDR3 region: CASSLAGSSSYEQYF. The DNA for the CDR3 is TGTGCCAGCAGCTTAGCGGGCAGTAGCTCCTACGAGCAGTACTTC.